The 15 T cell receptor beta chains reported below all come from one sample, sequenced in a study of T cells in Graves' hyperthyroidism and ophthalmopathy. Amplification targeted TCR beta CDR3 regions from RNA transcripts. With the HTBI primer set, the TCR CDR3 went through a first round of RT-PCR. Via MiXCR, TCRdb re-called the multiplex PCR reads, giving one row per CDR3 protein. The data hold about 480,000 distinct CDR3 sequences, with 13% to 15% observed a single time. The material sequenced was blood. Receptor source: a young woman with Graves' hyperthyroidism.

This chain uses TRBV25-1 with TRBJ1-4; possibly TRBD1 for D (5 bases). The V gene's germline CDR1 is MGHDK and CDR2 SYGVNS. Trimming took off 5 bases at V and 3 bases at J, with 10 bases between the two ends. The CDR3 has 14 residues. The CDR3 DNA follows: TGTGCCAGCAGTCCCAGGGCATCTAATGAAAAACTGTTTTTT. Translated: CASSPRASNEKLFF.

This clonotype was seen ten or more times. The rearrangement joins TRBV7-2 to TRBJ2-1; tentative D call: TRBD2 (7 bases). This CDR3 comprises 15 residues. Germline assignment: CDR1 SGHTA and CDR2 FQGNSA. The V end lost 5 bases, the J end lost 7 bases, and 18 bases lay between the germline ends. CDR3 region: CASSGGGPLRNEQFF. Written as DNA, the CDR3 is TGTGCCAGCAGCGGGGGGGGCCCCCTCCGGAATGAGCAGTTCTTC.

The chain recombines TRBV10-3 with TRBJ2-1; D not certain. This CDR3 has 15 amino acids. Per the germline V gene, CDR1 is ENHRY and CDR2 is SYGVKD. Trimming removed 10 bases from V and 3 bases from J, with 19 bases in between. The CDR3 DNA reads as TGTGCCACCAAAACCCCGCGGACGAACTACAATGAGCAGTTCTTC. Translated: CATKTPRTNYNEQFF.

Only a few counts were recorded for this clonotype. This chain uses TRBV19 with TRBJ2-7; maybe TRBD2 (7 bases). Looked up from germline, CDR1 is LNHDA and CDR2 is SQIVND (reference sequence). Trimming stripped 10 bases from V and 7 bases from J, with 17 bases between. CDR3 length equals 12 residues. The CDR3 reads CATLGGAGEQYF. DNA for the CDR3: TGTGCCACCCTGGGGGGGGCGGGTGAGCAGTACTTC.

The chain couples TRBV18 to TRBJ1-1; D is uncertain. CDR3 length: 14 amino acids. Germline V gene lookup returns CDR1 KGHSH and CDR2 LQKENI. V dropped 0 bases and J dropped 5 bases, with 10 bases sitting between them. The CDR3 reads CASSPPSQRTEAFF. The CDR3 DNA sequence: TGTGCCAGCTCACCACCCAGCCAACGGACTGAAGCTTTCTTT.

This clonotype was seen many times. The CDR3 DNA sequence: TGCAGTGCCCCGGGCGCCACTGAAGCTTTCTTT. This codes for CSAPGATEAFF. The chain links TRBV20-1 to TRBJ1-1; no clear D gene. The CDR3 is made up of 11 amino acids. The germline V gene encodes CDR1 DFQATT and CDR2 SNEGSKA (reference sequence). Trimming removed 6 bases at V and 4 bases at J, with 9 bases between.

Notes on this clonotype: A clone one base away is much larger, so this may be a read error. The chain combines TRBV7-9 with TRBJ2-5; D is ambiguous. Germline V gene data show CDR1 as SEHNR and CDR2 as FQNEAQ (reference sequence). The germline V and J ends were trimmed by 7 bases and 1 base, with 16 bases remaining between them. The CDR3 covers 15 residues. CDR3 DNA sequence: TGTGCCAGCAACCCATGGACCGACCCCCAAGAGACCCAGTACTTC. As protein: CASNPWTDPQETQYF.

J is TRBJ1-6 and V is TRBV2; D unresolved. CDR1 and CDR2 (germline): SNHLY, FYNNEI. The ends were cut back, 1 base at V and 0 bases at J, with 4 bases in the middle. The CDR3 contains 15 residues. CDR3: CASSEGGSYNSPLHF. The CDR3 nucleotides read TGTGCCAGCAGTGAAGGCGGCTCCTATAATTCACCCCTCCACTTT.

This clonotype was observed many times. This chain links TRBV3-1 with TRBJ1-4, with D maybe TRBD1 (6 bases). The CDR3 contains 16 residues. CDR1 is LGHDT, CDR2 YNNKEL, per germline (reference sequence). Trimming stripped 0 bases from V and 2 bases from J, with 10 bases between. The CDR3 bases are TGTGCCAGCAGCCAAGATGAGGGGGGTACTAATGAAAAACTGTTTTTT. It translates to CASSQDEGGTNEKLFF.

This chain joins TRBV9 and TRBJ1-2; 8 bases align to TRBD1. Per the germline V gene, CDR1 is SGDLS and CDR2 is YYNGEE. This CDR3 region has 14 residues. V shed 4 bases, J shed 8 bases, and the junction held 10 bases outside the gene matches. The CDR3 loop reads CASSPSDRAWGYTF. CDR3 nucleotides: TGTGCCAGCAGCCCGTCGGACAGGGCTTGGGGCTACACCTTC.

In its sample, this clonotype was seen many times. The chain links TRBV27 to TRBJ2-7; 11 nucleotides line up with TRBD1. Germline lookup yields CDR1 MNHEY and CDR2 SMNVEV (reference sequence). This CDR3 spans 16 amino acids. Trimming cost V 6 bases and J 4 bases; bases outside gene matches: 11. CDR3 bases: TGTGCCAGCAGCCCGATCTCAGGACAGGGGGCATACGAGCAGTACGTC. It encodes CASSPISGQGAYEQYV.

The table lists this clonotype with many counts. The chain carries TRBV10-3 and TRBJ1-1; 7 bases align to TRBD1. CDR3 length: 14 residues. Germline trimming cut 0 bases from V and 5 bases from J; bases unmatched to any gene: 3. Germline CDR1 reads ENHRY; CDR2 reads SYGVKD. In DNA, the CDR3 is TGTGCCATCAGTGAGTCGACCAGGGGGACTGAAGCTTTCTTT. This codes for CAISESTRGTEAFF.

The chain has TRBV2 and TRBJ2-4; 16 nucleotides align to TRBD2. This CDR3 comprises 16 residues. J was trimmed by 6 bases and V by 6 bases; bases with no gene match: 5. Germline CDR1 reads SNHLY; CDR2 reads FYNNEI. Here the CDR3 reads CASRLGLAGGANIQYF. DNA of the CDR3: TGTGCCAGCAGGCTGGGACTAGCGGGGGGGGCAAACATTCAGTACTTC.

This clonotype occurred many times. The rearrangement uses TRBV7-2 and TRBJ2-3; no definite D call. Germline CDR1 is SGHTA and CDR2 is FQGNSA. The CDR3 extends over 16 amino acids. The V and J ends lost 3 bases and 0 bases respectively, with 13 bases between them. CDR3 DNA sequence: TGTGCCAGCAGCTTGGAATCATCGACTAGCACAGATACGCAGTATTTT. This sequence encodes CASSLESSTSTDTQYF.

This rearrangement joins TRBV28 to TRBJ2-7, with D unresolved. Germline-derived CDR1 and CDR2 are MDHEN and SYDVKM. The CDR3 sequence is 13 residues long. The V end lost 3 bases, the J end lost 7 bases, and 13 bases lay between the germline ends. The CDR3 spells CASSFIGLGEQYF. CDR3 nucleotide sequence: TGTGCCAGCAGTTTTATAGGGCTTGGGGAGCAGTACTTC.